What follows describes a single T cell receptor beta chain. Other DNA sequences of this sample code for an identical CDR3. This sample was taken from a study of blood T cell repertoires in COVID-19. The overall study: Acute-phase and convalescent COVID-19 samples originated in the United States, Italy and Spain. PBMCs, B-cell-depleted T cells, or T cells provided the cDNA or gDNA that made up the material.

Looked up from germline, CDR1 is KGHDR and CDR2 is SFDVKD. The ends were cut back, 4 bases at V and 6 bases at J, with 9 bases in the middle. This CDR3 is built from 13 residues. Methods used by the authors: It was from reference gene primer amplification that nucleated cell counts were estimated. The assay was immunoSEQ multiplex PCR, and TCRdb's table has in-frame clones only and misses some. V, J and clone size were drawn from that table, and D and trimming were deduced from the DNA. Of roughly 200,000 clones detected, 65% to 85% appear once; the ten largest clones hold under 5%. This TCR was sampled from a man aged 45-65 years with active or convalescent COVID-19. Sequenced input: peripheral blood. This chain connects TRBV24-1 to TRBJ1-5; D perhaps matches TRBD1 (5 bases). The CDR3: CATSDRVGQPQHF. DNA for the CDR3: TGTGCCACCAGTGACAGGGTCGGTCAGCCCCAGCATTTT.